This T cell receptor beta chain emerged from a study of T cells in Graves' hyperthyroidism and ophthalmopathy. The sample holds many counts of this clonotype. The ends were cut back, 1 base at V and 7 bases at J, with 8 bases in the middle. From germline, CDR1 is SEHNR and CDR2 FQNEAQ (reference sequence). The CDR3 totals 12 residues. Regions amplified from RNA transcripts were the TCR beta CDR3 regions. HTBI primers were used for first-round RT-PCR of the TCR CDR3. TCRdb fed the multiplex PCR reads into MiXCR, producing one record per CDR3 protein. The repertoire holds about 420,000 distinct CDR3 sequences, with about a sixth as singletons.

The V and J genes are TRBV7-9 and TRBJ2-7, with D unresolved. The TCR originated in a woman in her late teens or twenties with Graves' hyperthyroidism. Source material: blood. CDR3 amino acids: CASSLEVWEQYF. The CDR3 nucleotides read TGTGCCAGCAGCTTAGAGGTGTGGGAGCAGTACTTC.